This TCR beta chain was sequenced during a study of T cell changes during pregnancy in multiple sclerosis. Sequencing was performed with immunoSEQ multiplex PCR; in TCRdb, only in-frame clones are kept and a portion is missing. Among about 45,000 clones listed, 85% to 90% were seen once. From germline, CDR1 is MNHNS and CDR2 SASEGT. The CDR3 is 16 residues long. Trimming took 3 bases from V and 2 from J, leaving 14 bases between them. Sequenced material: CD4+ T cells from peripheral blood mononuclear cells, taken in the first trimester of pregnancy. This receptor was obtained from a female donor with multiple sclerosis, enrolled in a pregnancy study. The chain joins TRBV6-1 to TRBJ2-1, with a tentative D call TRBD2 (6 bases). CDR3 loop: CASSDWGGKTYNEQFF. Written as DNA, the CDR3 is TGTGCCAGCAGTGATTGGGGCGGGAAAACCTACAATGAGCAGTTCTTC.